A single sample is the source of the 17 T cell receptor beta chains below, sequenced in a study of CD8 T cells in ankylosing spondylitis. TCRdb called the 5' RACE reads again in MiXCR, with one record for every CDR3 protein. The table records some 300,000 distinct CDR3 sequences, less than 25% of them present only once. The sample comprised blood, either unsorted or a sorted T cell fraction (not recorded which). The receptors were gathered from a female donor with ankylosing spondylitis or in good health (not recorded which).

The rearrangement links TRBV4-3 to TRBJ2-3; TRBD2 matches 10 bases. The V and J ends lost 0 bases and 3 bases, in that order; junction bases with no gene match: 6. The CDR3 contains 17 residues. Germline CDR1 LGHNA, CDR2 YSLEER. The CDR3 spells CASSQEKREGLTDTQYF. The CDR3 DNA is TGCGCCAGCAGCCAAGAGAAGCGGGAGGGCCTTACAGATACGCAGTATTTT.

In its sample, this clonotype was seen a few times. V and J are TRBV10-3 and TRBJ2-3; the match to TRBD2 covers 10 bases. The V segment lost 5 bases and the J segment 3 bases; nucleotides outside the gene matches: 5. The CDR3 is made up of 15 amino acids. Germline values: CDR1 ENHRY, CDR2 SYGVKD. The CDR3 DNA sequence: TGTGCCATCAGTCCGACTAGCGGGCTGACAGATACGCAGTATTTT. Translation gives CAISPTSGLTDTQYF.

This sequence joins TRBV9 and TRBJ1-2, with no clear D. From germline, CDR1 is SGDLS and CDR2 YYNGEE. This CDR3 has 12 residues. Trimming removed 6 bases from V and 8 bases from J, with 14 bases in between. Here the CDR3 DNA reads TGTGCCAGCACCCTAGAGGGAAACGGCTACACCTTC. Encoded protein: CASTLEGNGYTF.

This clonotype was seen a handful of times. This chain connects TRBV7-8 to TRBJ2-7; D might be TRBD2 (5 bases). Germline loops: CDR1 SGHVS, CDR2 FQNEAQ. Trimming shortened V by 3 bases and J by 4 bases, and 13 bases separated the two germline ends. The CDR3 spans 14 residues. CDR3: CASSLRGSFYEQYF. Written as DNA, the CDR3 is TGTGCCAGCAGCTTGCGAGGGAGTTTTTACGAGCAGTACTTC.

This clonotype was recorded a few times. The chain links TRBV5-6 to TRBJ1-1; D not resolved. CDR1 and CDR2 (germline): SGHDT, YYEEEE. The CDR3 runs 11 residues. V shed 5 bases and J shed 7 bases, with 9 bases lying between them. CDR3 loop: CASRRGIEAFF. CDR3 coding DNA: TGTGCCAGCAGACGGGGTATTGAAGCTTTCTTT.

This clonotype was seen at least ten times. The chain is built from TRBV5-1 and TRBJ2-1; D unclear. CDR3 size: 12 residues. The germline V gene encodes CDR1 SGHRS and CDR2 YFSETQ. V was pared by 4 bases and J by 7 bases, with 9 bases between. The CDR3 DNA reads TGCGCCAGCAGCCGAACCACTAATGAGCAGTTCTTC. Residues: CASSRTTNEQFF.

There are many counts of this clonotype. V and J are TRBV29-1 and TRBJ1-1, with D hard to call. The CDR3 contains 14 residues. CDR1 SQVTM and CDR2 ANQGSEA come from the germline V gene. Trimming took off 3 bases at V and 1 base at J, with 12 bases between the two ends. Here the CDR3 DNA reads TGCAGCGTTGAGCGCGGCCTGACGAACACTGAAGCTTTCTTT. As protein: CSVERGLTNTEAFF.

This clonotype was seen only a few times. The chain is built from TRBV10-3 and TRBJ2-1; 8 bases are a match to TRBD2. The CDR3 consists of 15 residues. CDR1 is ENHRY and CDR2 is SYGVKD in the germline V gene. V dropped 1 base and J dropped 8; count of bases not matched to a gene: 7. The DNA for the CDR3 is TGTGCCATCAGTGAGTGGGGTAGCGGGGTTGATGAGCAGTTCTTC. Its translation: CAISEWGSGVDEQFF.

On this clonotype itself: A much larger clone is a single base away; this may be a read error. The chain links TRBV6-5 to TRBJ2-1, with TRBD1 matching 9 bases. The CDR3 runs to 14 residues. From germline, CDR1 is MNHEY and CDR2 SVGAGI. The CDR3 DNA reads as TGTGACAGCAGTTTGGGACAGGGAGGGAATGAGCAGTTCTTC. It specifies CDSSLGQGGNEQFF.

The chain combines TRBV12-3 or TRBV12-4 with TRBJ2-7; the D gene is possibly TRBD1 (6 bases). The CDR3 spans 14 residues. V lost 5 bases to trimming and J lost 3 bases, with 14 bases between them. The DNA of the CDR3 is TGTGCCAGCAGTCCTCAGGGGACGAACTACGAGCAGTACTTC. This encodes CASSPQGTNYEQYF.

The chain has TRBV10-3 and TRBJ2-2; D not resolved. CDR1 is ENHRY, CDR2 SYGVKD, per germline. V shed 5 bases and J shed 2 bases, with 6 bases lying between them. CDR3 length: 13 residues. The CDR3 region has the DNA TGTGCCATCAGTCTTACTAACACCGGGGAGCTGTTTTTT. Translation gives CAISLTNTGELFF.

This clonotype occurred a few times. CDR3 protein: CASSYVGGQPQHF. CDR3 sequence (DNA): TGTGCCAGCAGTTACGTAGGGGGTCAGCCCCAGCATTTT. The chain recombines TRBV6-2 or TRBV6-3 with TRBJ1-5; maybe TRBD1 (6 bases). Trimming took 2 bases from V and 6 from J, leaving 8 bases between them. CDR1 is MNHEY and CDR2 is SVGEGT in the germline V gene. This CDR3 spans 13 amino acids.

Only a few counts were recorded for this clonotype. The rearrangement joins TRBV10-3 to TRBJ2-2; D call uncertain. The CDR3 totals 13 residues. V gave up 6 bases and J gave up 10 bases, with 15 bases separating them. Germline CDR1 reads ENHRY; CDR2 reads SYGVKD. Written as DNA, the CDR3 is TGTGCCATCAGGCCCGAAAGGACCTCGGAGCTGTTTTTT. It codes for CAIRPERTSELFF.

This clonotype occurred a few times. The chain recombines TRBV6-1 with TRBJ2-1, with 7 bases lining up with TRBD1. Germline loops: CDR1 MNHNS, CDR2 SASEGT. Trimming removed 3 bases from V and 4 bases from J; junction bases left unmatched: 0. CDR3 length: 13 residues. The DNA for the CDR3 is TGTGCCAGCAGTGAGACAGGGTACAATGAGCAGTTCTTC. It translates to CASSETGYNEQFF.

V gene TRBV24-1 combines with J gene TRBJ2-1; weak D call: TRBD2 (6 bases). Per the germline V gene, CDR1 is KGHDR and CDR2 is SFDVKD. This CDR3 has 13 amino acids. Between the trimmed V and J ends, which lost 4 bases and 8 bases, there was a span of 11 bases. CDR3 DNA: TGTGCCACCAGTGAGGGGGGTGGGTATGAGCAGTTCTTC. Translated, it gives CATSEGGGYEQFF.

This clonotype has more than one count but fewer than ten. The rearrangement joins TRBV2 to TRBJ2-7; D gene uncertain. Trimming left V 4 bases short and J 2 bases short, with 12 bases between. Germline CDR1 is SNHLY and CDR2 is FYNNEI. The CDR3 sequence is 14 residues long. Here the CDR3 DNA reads TGTGCCAGCAGTGCTGAGATTAAAGCCTACGAGCAGTACTTC. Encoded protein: CASSAEIKAYEQYF.

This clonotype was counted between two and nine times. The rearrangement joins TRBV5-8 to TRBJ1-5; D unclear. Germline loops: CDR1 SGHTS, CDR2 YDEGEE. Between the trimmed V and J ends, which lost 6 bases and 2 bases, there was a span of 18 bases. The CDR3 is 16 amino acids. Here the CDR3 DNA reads TGTGCCAGCACCACCCGGGCAGGCCGCGGCAATCAGCCCCAGCATTTT. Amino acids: CASTTRAGRGNQPQHF.